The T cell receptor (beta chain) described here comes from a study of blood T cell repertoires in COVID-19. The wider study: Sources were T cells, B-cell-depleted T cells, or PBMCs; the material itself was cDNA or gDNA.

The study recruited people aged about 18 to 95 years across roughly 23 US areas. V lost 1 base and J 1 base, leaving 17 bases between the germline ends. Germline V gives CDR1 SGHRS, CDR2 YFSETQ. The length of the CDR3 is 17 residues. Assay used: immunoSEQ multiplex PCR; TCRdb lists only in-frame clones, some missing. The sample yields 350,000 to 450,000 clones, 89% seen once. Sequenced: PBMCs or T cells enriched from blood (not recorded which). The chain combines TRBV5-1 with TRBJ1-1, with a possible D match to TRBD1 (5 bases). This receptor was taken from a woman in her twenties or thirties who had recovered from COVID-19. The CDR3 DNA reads TGCGCCAGCAGCTTGACAGGCATGGTCAACCGGAACACTGAAGCTTTCTTT. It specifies CASSLTGMVNRNTEAFF.